The 32 T cell receptor beta chains given below trace back to one sample, sequenced in a study of tumor-infiltrating lymphocytes in primary liver carcinoma. Co-extracted RNA and DNA came from around 20-30 mg of unsorted bulk tissue. The researchers produced TCR beta cDNA from approximately 540 ng total RNA with a constant-region primer. Sequencing libraries for TCR beta derived from three nested multiplex PCR rounds that used slightly modified ARM-PCR. A C-beta reverse primer was combined with TRBV1-TRBV30 forward primers in the first two PCR rounds, and each round had around 11 cycles. TCRdb redid the calling of the multiplex PCR reads with MiXCR, one entry per CDR3 protein. This table holds roughly 30,000 distinct CDR3 sequences, approximately 76% found once. Sequencing was carried out using liver tumor tissue from sampling region 3. Stated subset: tumor region T3, left-lateral pole. The receptors come from a woman aged 25 to 39 with primary liver carcinoma and hepatitis B virus infection.

This clonotype was seen a single time. This chain links TRBV4-1 with TRBJ2-1, with 7 bases lining up with TRBD2. The V and J ends lost 3 bases and 2 bases, in that order; junction bases with no gene match: 10. There are 17 residues in the CDR3. CDR1 MGHRA and CDR2 YSYEKL come from the germline V gene. This chain's CDR3 is CASSHTGLEETYNEQFF. The CDR3 region has the DNA TGCGCCAGCAGCCATACAGGACTAGAGGAAACCTACAATGAGCAGTTCTTC.

On this clonotype: This may come from a read error, since a much larger clone is one base off. J is TRBJ2-2 and V is TRBV4-2; D gene ambiguous. CDR3 size: 17 residues. Deletions cut 2 bases from V and 4 bases from J, with 17 bases between. Germline lookup yields CDR1 LGHNA and CDR2 YNFKEQ. Written as DNA, the CDR3 is TGTGCCAGCAGCCAACGCACAAGCGAGGCAGTCACCGGGGAGCTGTTTTTT. Its protein is CASSQRTSEAVTGELFF.

This clonotype was recorded once. The V and J genes are TRBV5-1 and TRBJ1-1; 10 bases fit TRBD1. Trimming cost V 4 bases and J 1 base; bases outside gene matches: 7. CDR1 SGHRS and CDR2 YFSETQ come from the germline V gene. The CDR3 length is 16 residues. The CDR3 region is CASSAWTGGWNTEAFF. CDR3 nucleotide sequence: TGCGCCAGCAGCGCTTGGACAGGGGGATGGAACACTGAAGCTTTCTTT.

Of note for this clonotype: No conserved phenylalanine or tryptophan is present at the end of the CDR3, so a read error is the likely explanation. Because the CDR3's place on the DNA is in doubt, the DNA is left out and the CDR3 is given as listed by TCRdb. The chain carries TRBV11-2 and TRBJ2-5; TRBD1 is the table's D call and was not checked against the DNA. CDR1 and CDR2 from the germline V gene are SGHAT and FQNNGV. The CDR3 contains 17 residues when both ends are counted. The CDR3 region is CAGSPPGQGVGKRTQYL.

About this clonotype itself: This may come from a read error, since a much larger clone is one base off. The V and J genes are TRBV11-2 and TRBJ2-7; D unclear. Germline loops: CDR1 SGHAT, CDR2 FQNNGV. There are 15 residues in the CDR3. CDR3: CISTIGRTATYEQYF. In nucleotides, the CDR3 is TGTATCAGCACCATCGGACGGACCGCTACCTACGAGCAGTACTTC.

In its sample, this clonotype was seen once. The chain joins TRBV29-1 to TRBJ2-3; TRBD1 matches at 8 bases. Losses at the gene ends were 7 bases for V and 4 bases for J; bases not matched to a gene: 10. The CDR3 loop spans 14 amino acids. The germline gives CDR1 SQVTM, CDR2 ANQGSEA. CDR3 coding DNA: TGCAGCGCCCACCCCAGGGGGCGCGCAGATACGCAGTATTTT. Translating it yields CSAHPRGRADTQYF.

On this clonotype: This likely comes from a read error, as the CDR3 has no conserved phenylalanine or tryptophan at its end. The chain has TRBV6-5 and TRBJ1-2, with TRBD1 as a possible D gene (5 bases). The germline gives CDR1 MNHEY, CDR2 SVGAGI. CDR3 size: 13 residues. The CDR3 spells CASRKGQGYGYTL. The CDR3, as DNA: TGTGCCAGCAGAAAGGGGCAGGGCTATGGTTACACCTTA.

This chain connects TRBV5-5 to TRBJ1-2, with 9 bases lining up with TRBD1. The CDR3 extends over 14 amino acids. Trimming removed 4 bases from V and 9 bases from J; junction bases left unmatched: 10. CDR1 SGHKS and CDR2 YYEKEE come from the germline V gene (reference sequence). DNA for the CDR3: TGTGCCAGCAGCGTCCGGGACAGGGCCGATCGCTACACCTTC. Its translation: CASSVRDRADRYTF.

Concerning this clonotype itself: A junction boundary mismatches the germline segment, possibly from a read error. The chain joins TRBV5-6 to TRBJ2-2; D perhaps matches TRBD2 (5 bases). There are 15 residues in the CDR3. Germline V gene data show CDR1 as SGHDT and CDR2 as YYEEEE. The CDR3 DNA is TGTGTCAGCAGCTCGGCACCCAGAGTCACCTGGGAGCTATTTTTT. Its translation is CVSSSAPRVTWELFF.

This clonotype was detected ten times or more. The CDR3 protein is CAWEISLGGTEAFF. The CDR3 nucleotides read TGTGCCTGGGAGATCAGCCTGGGCGGCACTGAAGCTTTCTTT. The V call is TRBV30, the J call TRBJ1-1, with no clear D. The CDR3 is 14 residues long. V shed 5 bases and J shed 4 bases, with 17 bases lying between them. Per germline, CDR1 GTSNPN and CDR2 SVGIG (reference sequence).

This clonotype appeared many times. The chain recombines TRBV12-5 with TRBJ1-2; 8 nucleotides match TRBD1. V lost 7 bases, J lost 7 bases, and 5 bases stayed unmatched. Germline assignment: CDR1 LGHNT and CDR2 FRNRAP. CDR3 length: 12 residues. The CDR3 loop is CASAQGASGYTF. The CDR3 nucleotides read TGTGCTAGTGCCCAGGGGGCGAGTGGCTACACCTTC.

On this clonotype: A junction boundary mismatches the germline segment, possibly from a read error. The chain joins TRBV11-3 to TRBJ2-5; D uncertain. CDR3 size: 15 residues. Germline V CDR1 and CDR2: SGHNT, YENEEA. The CDR3 coding sequence is TGTGTCAGCAGTCAGTGGGATAACTATCAAGAGACCCAGTACTTC. Translating gives CVSSQWDNYQETQYF.

As DNA, the CDR3 is TGTGCCATCAGTGAATCACAGGGTTTAGACATTGAGGCTTTCTTT. Translating gives CAISESQGLDIEAFF. The rearrangement links TRBV10-3 to TRBJ1-1; weak D call: TRBD1 (6 bases). Per the germline V gene, CDR1 is ENHRY and CDR2 is SYGVKD. The length of the CDR3 is 15 residues. V gave up 3 bases and J gave up 11 bases, with 22 bases separating them.

The chain has TRBV10-1 and TRBJ2-1; 10 bases line up with TRBD2. From germline, CDR1 is WNHNN and CDR2 SYGVQD (reference sequence). The CDR3 totals 15 residues. V shed 5 bases, J shed 7 bases, and the junction held 8 bases outside the gene matches. The DNA of the CDR3 is TGCGCCAGCAGTCCTCGACTAGCGGGTATGAATGAGCAGTTCTTC. This codes for CASSPRLAGMNEQFF.

This clonotype was recorded many times. This rearrangement joins TRBV11-1 to TRBJ2-3, with 9 bases fitting TRBD1. This CDR3 is 15 amino acids long. CDR1 and CDR2 from the germline V gene are SGHAT and FQDESV (reference sequence). V lost 5 bases, J lost 2 bases, and 5 bases stayed unmatched. The CDR3 is CASSPRQGDTDTQYF. The CDR3 nucleotides are TGTGCCAGCAGCCCCCGACAGGGGGACACAGATACGCAGTATTTT.

In regard to this clonotype: A read error is possible here, since a much larger clone lies one base away. The chain joins TRBV7-9 to TRBJ1-4; D call uncertain. CDR1 is SEHNR, CDR2 FQNEAQ, per germline (reference sequence). CDR3 length: 16 residues. The CDR3 DNA is TGTGCCGGCAGATTAGGCAGGTCTGCAACTAATGAAAAACTGTTTTTT. It yields the protein CAGRLGRSATNEKLFF.

Of note for this clonotype: One end of the junction fails to match germline, which may point to a read error. J is TRBJ1-1 and V is TRBV11-2; 8 bases agree with TRBD1. CDR1 SGHAT and CDR2 FQNNGV come from the germline V gene. CDR3 length: 20 residues. The CDR3 protein is CTRSARVRGRKRWSNTEAFF. CDR3 sequence (DNA): TGTACCAGGAGCGCTCGGGTCAGGGGGCGCAAGAGGTGGAGTAACACTGAAGCTTTCTTT.

In regard to this clonotype: The missing conserved phenylalanine or tryptophan at the end of this CDR3 makes a read error likely. The genes are TRBV11-2 and TRBJ1-4; D is possibly TRBD1 (5 bases). CDR1 SGHAT and CDR2 FQNNGV come from the germline V gene. CDR3 length: 12 residues. The CDR3 protein is CASSPCGGKLFI. The CDR3 DNA follows: TGCGCCAGCAGCCCCTGCGGGGGAAAACTGTTTATT.

There are many counts of this clonotype. This sequence joins TRBV20-1 and TRBJ2-1; D not certain. V shed 5 bases and J shed 7 bases, with 15 bases lying between them. This CDR3 has 13 amino acids. Germline values: CDR1 DFQATT, CDR2 SNEGSKA (reference sequence). CDR3 in DNA: TGCAGTGCTGCCCCTCCTTCAATAAATGAGCAGTTCTTC. Residues: CSAAPPSINEQFF.

The chain combines TRBV11-3 with TRBJ2-3; D remains ambiguous. CDR3 size: 16 residues. Trimming pared 1 base from V and 3 bases from J, leaving 14 bases between. In germline, CDR1 is SGHNT, CDR2 YENEEA. CDR3 nucleotides: TGTGCCAGCAGCTTAGGTCTAGTGGACCTGACAGATACGCAGTATTTT. This sequence encodes CASSLGLVDLTDTQYF.

The chain recombines TRBV11-3 with TRBJ2-5, with 8 bases aligning to TRBD1. Germline assignment: CDR1 SGHNT and CDR2 YENEEA. V dropped 10 bases and J dropped 5; count of bases not matched to a gene: 21. The CDR3 runs 17 residues. The DNA of the CDR3 is TGTGCCAACAGGGGGTGGACAGGTTGGTGCCTTCAGGAGACCCAGTACTTC. Amino acids: CANRGWTGWCLQETQYF.

V is TRBV6-5 and J is TRBJ2-5, with 9 bases lining up with TRBD1. This CDR3 has 13 amino acids. The J segment lost 7 bases and the V segment lost 7 bases, leaving 7 bases of the junction unmatched. CDR1 is MNHEY, CDR2 SVGAGI, per germline. The CDR3 DNA sequence: TGTGCCAGCAATATCGACAGGGGGTTGACCCAGTACTTC. Its protein is CASNIDRGLTQYF.

To note about this clonotype: This may be a read error: a much more frequent sequence differs by one nucleotide. This chain connects TRBV12-3 or TRBV12-4 to TRBJ1-1; no firm D call. CDR3 size: 12 residues. The CDR3: CASTRRNTEVFF. CDR3 nucleotide sequence: TGTGCCAGCACCAGACGGAACACTGAAGTTTTCTTT.

This clonotype is labeled medium-sized. The chain has TRBV29-1 and TRBJ2-3, with 11 positions matching TRBD2. This CDR3 has 16 residues. CDR1 and CDR2 (germline): SQVTM, ANQGSEA. Losses at the gene ends were 5 bases for V and 4 bases for J; bases not matched to a gene: 11. This CDR3 is CSVTLAGAYSPDTQYF. The CDR3 nucleotides are TGCAGCGTTACACTAGCGGGAGCTTATTCCCCAGATACGCAGTATTTT.

As regards this clonotype: At one end, the junction sequence differs from germline, possibly due to a read error. The chain employs TRBV6-5 and TRBJ2-7; perhaps TRBD1 as D (5 bases). This CDR3 spans 15 amino acids. Germline V gives CDR1 MNHEY, CDR2 SVGAGI. CDR3 nucleotide sequence: TGTGCCAGCAGTTACAAGGACACCAGCCCCTACGACCAGTACTTC. Its translation is CASSYKDTSPYDQYF.

The rearrangement uses TRBV11-2 and TRBJ2-1, with TRBD2 as a possible D gene (5 bases). CDR3 length: 14 residues. Between the trimmed V and J ends, which lost 3 bases and 10 bases, there was a span of 16 bases. Germline CDR1 and CDR2: SGHAT and FQNNGV. The CDR3 coding sequence is TGTGCCAGCAGCTTGGAAACCGGGATTGGAGAGCAGTTCTTC. Its translation is CASSLETGIGEQFF.

Many counts were recorded for this clonotype. The V call is TRBV12-3 or TRBV12-4, the J call TRBJ1-1; 7 bases align to TRBD1. V trimming: 5 bases; J trimming: 8 bases; junction bases outside the gene matches: 14. CDR3 size: 15 residues. CDR3 sequence (DNA): TGTGCCAGCAGTATCCGGGACAGTCTCTTAAGGGAAGCTTTCTTT. This translates into CASSIRDSLLREAFF.

The chain is built from TRBV30 and TRBJ1-1; 7 positions agree with TRBD1. This CDR3 has 13 amino acids. Germline assignment: CDR1 GTSNPN and CDR2 SVGIG (reference sequence). The CDR3 DNA reads TGTACTTGGAACTCCCAAGGGGGCCCTGAAGCTTTCTTT. It encodes CTWNSQGGPEAFF.

This clonotype came up once. The CDR3 end shows no conserved phenylalanine or tryptophan, and so a read error is likely. The chain combines TRBV11-3 with TRBJ2-1; 9 bases agree with TRBD2. Germline V CDR1 and CDR2: SGHNT, YENEEA. CDR3 length: 15 residues. The CDR3 reads CASSRLAGGRYEQFL. The CDR3 nucleotides read TGTGCAAGCAGCCGACTGGCGGGGGGGCGGTATGAGCAGTTCTTA.

Turning to this clonotype: Its ends do not fully match the called genes, so a read error is possible. CDR3 amino acids: CTSFTSGRTSNYEQYF. The CDR3 nucleotides read TGTACCAGCTTCACTAGCGGGAGAACCTCCAACTACGAGCAGTACTTT. The chain joins TRBV28 to TRBJ2-7; 11 bases are shared with TRBD2. The CDR3 totals 16 residues. Germline V lookup: CDR1 MDHEN, CDR2 SYDVKM.

J is TRBJ2-1 and V is TRBV4-3, with 7 bases identical to TRBD2. Germline CDR1 is LGHNA and CDR2 is YSLEER. The CDR3 runs 16 residues. CDR3 residues: CVSTQDWDYAYNEQFF. DNA of the CDR3: TGCGTCAGTACCCAAGATTGGGACTACGCCTACAATGAGCAGTTCTTC.

With regard to this clonotype: A much larger clone is a single base away; this may be a read error. This CDR3 reads CASTLDLGVALPQHF. Written as DNA, the CDR3 is TGTGCCAGCACATTAGATCTGGGGGTGGCTCTGCCCCAGCATTTT. The V call is TRBV11-3, the J call TRBJ1-5; D is perhaps TRBD1 (5 bases). Trimming took 7 bases from V and 9 from J, leaving 22 bases between them. This CDR3 has 15 residues. Germline V lookup: CDR1 SGHNT, CDR2 YENEEA.